The clone carrying this TCR beta chain was recorded a few times. This specimen belongs to a study of T cells after yellow fever vaccination. TCRdb reprocessed the 5' RACE reads via MiXCR and lists one record per CDR3 protein. This sample carries around 600,000 distinct CDR3 sequences, around 12% of them seen once, and the ten largest clones take more than 12%. This receptor was taken from a man aged 30-40 years who received the YFV17D yellow fever vaccine. Sequencing used PBMCs, obtained on the day of the yellow fever booster vaccination.

In DNA form, the CDR3 reads TGCAGTGCGGGAGACAGGGATTGGGAGACCCAGTACTTC. Protein sequence: CSAGDRDWETQYF. This chain connects TRBV20-1 to TRBJ2-5; 7 bases match TRBD1. The length of the CDR3 is 13 residues. The V segment lost 6 bases and the J segment 5 bases; nucleotides outside the gene matches: 9. Germline V gene sequence: CDR1 DFQATT, CDR2 SNEGSKA (reference sequence).